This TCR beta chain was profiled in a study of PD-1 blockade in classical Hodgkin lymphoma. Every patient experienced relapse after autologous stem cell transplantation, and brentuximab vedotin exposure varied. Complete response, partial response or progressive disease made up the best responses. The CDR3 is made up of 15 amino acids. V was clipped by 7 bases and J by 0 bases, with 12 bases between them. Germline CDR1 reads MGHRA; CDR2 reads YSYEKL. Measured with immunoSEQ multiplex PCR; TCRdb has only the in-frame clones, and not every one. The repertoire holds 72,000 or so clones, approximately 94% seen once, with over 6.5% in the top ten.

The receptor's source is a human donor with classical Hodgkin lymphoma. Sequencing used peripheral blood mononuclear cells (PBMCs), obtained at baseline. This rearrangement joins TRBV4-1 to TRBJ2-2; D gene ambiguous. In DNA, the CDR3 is TGCGCCAGCACCTCGGACCGGACGAACACCGGGGAGCTGTTTTTT. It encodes CASTSDRTNTGELFF.